This T cell receptor (beta chain) was identified during a study of blood T cells in healthy people across ages (dated by TCRdb to about 2015). Context from the whole study: In model experiments, template switching captured roughly one uniquely barcoded TCR beta cDNA molecule for every two T cells. Two additional independent replicas of 1 million unique cDNA reads from the same blood draw were analyzed for two donors (one aged 18 to 30 and one aged 80 or older). To avoid experimental bias, donors of different ages were distributed randomly across sequencing lanes. The donors were split into four age groups: young (average around 15 years), middle-aged (about 40), aged (62) and long-lived (about 74). Using deep sequencing normalized with unique cDNA molecular identifiers, the study measured how TCR beta repertoire diversity changes with age. Overall study results and their limits: Total diversity estimates from one million sequenced T cells were considered lower bounds and underestimates. Compared with the aged group, the long-lived group had more naive CD4+ T cells, fewer expanded clones and increased TCR diversity, suggesting age selection. Because donor CMV infection status was unknown, age-related changes in expanded clonotypes were potentially confounded. The percentage of naive T cells measured by flow cytometry correlated strongly with observed TCR beta diversity. As age increased, observed TCR beta diversity per million T cells dropped in a roughly linear way, and a significant reduction was already evident by age about 36. Bulk unsorted PBMC profiling prevented conclusive comparison of naive and antigen-experienced compartments.

The donors were 40 or so Caucasian individuals from Russia, aged roughly 6 to 90 years, who were systemically healthy. Around 10 milliliters of peripheral blood were drawn from each donor into EDTA-treated Vacutainer tubes. Ficoll-Paque density-gradient centrifugation was used to isolate PBMCs, with at least 6.5 million obtained per sample. Trizol reagent was used to extract total RNA from PBMCs, with at least 6 micrograms per sample. Naive CD45RAhigh/CD27high T cell percentages were measured by flow cytometry on a PBMC aliquot from every donor. Regarding this clonotype: Its antigen is unknown. Within one base of it there is no much larger clone, and no base qualities were kept.

Libraries came from 5' RACE. The reads were generated on an Illumina HiSeq 2500. The second PCR ran for about 6 to 11 cycles and used a J-beta primer mix along with a sample-barcoded 5' primer. Each TCR beta cDNA molecule received a unique molecular identifier from a template-switch 5' adaptor carrying 12 random nucleotides. Each sample yielded at least 2.5 million CDR3-containing paired-end reads. First-strand cDNA was synthesized from all RNA with the Mint cDNA synthesis kit, primed by a TRBC-specific oligonucleotide. Following uracil-DNA glycosylase treatment, all cDNA underwent a first 18-cycle PCR with the universal primers M1SS and BC2_uni_R. In the source study's methods: For normalization, 1 million high-quality reads, each with a distinct molecular identifier, were randomly selected from each sample. Reads with shared molecular identifiers were discarded instead of being binned into consensus sequences. MiTCR, with a Q25 quality threshold and the strictest error-elimination algorithm, was used for CDR3 identification, clonotype clustering and error correction. A nonparametric unseen species model using Euler transformation provided a lower-bound estimate of total TCR beta diversity. The public reads were reanalyzed by TCRdb: fastp trimming at Q25, MiXCR alignment, in-frame beta chains only. Entries are consolidated by CDR3 protein sequence, retaining the most common genes and DNA. None of the V and J calls come from the authors' own analysis; TCRdb made them. The sample contains approximately 730,000 distinct CDR3 sequences, 40% to 45% of them found a single time. The ten top clones hold 20% to 25% of the sample.

The specimen was blood. This receptor was obtained from a woman in her sixties in good health.

The CDR3 has the sequence CASSLSTWAREQYF. The DNA sequence follows: TGTGCCAGCAGTTTATCCACCTGGGCTCGCGAGCAGTACTTC. Recombination connected TRBV27 to TRBJ2-7; the D gene remains uncertain. The CDR3 contains 14 residues, cysteine and phenylalanine counted. Only the CDR3 portion is preserved as DNA: 42 bases, with reading frame beginning at the first base. As encoded in the germline V gene (reference sequence), CDR1 is MNHEY while CDR2 is SMNVEV. V was cut back by 0 bases and J by 6 bases, leaving a gap of 12 bases between them.